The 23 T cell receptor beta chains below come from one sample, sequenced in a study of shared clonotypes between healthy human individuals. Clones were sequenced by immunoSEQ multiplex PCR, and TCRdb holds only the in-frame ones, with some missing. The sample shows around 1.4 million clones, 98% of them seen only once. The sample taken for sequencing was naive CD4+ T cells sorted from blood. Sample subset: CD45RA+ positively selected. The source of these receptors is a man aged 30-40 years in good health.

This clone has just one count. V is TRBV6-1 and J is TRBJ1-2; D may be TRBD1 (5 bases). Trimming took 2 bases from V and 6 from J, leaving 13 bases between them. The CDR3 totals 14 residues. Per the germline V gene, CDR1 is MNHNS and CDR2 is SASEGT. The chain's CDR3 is CASSESGRGNGYTF. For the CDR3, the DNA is TGTGCCAGCAGTGAATCGGGACGGGGAAATGGCTACACCTTC.

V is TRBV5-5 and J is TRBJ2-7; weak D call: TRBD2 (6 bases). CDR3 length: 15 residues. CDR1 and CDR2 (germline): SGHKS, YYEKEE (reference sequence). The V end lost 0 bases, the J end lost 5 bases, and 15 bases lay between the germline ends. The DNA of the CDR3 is TGTGCCAGCAGCTTGGCCGGGGGATCTTCCCACGAGCAGTACTTC. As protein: CASSLAGGSSHEQYF.

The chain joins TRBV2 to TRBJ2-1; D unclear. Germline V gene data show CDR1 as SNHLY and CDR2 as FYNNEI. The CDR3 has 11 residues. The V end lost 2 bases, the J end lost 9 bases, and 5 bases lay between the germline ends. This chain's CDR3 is CASSEPREQFF. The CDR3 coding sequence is TGTGCCAGCAGTGAACCCCGTGAGCAGTTCTTC.

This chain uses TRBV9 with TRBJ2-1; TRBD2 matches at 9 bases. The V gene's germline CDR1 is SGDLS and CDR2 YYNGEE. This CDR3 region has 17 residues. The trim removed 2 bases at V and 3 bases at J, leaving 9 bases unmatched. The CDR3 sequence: CASSVRMTSGNYNEQFF. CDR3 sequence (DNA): TGTGCCAGCAGCGTCAGAATGACTAGCGGCAACTACAATGAGCAGTTCTTC. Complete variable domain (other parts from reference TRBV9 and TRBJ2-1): DSGVTQTPKHLITATGQRVTLRCSPRSGDLSVYWYQQSLDQGLQFLIQYYNGEERAKGNILERFSAQQFPDLHSELNLSSLELGDSALYFCASSVRMTSGNYNEQFFGPGTRLTVL.

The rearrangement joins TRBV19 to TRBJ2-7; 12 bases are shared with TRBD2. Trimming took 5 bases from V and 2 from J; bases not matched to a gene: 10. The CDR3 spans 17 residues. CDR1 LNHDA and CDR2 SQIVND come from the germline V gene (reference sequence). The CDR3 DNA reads TGTGCCAGTAGTGTGACTAGCGGGAGACTCGTCACCTACGAGCAGTACTTC. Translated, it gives CASSVTSGRLVTYEQYF.

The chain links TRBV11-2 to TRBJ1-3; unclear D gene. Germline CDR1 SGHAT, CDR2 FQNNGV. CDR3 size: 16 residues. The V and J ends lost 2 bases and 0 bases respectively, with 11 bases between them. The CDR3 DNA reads TGTGCCAGCAGCTTACAACCACCGACCTCTGGAAACACCATATATTTT. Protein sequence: CASSLQPPTSGNTIYF.

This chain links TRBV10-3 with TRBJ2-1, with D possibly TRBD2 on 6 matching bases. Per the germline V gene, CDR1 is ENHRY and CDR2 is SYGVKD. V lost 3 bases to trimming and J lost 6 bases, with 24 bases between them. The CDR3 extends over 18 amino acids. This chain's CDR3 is CAISEESAGILLGNEQFF. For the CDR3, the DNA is TGTGCCATCAGTGAAGAGAGTGCGGGGATTCTCCTAGGCAATGAGCAGTTCTTC.

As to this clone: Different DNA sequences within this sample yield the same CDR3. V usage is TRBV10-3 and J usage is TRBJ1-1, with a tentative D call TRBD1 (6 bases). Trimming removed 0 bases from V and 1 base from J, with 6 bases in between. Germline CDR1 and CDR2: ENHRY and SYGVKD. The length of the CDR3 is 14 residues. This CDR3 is CAISESRGNTEAFF. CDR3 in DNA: TGTGCCATCAGTGAGTCCAGGGGGAACACTGAAGCTTTCTTT.

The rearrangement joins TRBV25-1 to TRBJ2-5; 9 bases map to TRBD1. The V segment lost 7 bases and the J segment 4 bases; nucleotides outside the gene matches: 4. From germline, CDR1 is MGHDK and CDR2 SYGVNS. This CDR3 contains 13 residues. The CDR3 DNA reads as TGTGCCAGCACCTGGGACAGGGTAGAGACCCAGTACTTC. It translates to CASTWDRVETQYF.

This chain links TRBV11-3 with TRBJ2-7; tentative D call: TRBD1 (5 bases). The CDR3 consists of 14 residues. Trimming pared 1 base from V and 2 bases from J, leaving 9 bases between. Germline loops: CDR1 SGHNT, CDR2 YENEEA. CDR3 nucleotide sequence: TGTGCCAGCAGCTTAGCGGCAGGGACCTACGAGCAGTACTTC. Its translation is CASSLAAGTYEQYF.

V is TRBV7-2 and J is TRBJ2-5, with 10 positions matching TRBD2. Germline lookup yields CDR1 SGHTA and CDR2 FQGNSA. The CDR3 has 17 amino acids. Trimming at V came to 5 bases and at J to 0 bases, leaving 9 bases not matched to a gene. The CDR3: CASSQVGTSANQETQYF. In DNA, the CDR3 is TGTGCCAGCAGCCAAGTCGGGACTAGCGCGAACCAAGAGACCCAGTACTTC.

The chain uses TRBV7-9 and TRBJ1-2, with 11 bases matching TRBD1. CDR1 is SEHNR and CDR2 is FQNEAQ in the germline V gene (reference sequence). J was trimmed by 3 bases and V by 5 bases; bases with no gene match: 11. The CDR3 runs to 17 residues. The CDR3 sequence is CASSPRGTGGSDYGYTF. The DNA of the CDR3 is TGTGCCAGCAGCCCGCGAGGGACAGGGGGTTCGGACTATGGCTACACCTTC.

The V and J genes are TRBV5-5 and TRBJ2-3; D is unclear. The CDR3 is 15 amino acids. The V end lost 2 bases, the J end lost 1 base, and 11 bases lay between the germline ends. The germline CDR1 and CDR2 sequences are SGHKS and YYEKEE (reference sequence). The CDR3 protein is CASSLPSTRTDTQYF. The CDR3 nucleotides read TGTGCCAGCAGCTTACCCTCCACTCGCACAGATACGCAGTATTTT.

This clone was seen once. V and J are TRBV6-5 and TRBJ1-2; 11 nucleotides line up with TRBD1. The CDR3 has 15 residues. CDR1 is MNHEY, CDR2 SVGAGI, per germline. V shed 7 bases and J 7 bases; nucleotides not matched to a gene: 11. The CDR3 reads CASTDTTGTGGGYTF. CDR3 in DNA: TGTGCCAGCACTGATACCACGGGGACAGGGGGTGGCTACACCTTC.

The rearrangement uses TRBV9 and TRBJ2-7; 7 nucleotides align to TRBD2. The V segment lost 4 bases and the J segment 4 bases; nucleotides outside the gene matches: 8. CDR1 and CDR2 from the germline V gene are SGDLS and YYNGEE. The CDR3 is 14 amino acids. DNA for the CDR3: TGTGCCAGCAGCCTCCGGACTAGTTCTTACGAGCAGTACTTC. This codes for CASSLRTSSYEQYF.

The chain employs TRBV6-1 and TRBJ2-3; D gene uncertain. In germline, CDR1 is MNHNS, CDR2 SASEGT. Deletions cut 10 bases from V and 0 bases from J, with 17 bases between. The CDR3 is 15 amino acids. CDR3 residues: CATTLGRLSTDTQYF. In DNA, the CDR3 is TGTGCCACCACCCTAGGTAGGCTGAGCACAGATACGCAGTATTTT.

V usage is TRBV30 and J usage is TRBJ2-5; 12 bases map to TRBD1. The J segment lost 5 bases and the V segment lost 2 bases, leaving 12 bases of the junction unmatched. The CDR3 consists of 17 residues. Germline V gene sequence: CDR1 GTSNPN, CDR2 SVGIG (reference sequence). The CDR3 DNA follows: TGTGCCTGGAGTACCGGGACAGGGGGCCCTGGGAAGGAGACCCAGTACTTC. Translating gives CAWSTGTGGPGKETQYF.

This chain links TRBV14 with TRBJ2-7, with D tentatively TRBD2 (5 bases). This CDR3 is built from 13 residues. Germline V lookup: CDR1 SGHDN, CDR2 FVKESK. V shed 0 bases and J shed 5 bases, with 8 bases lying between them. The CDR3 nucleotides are TGTGCCAGCAGCCAAGAAGGGAGCAACGAGCAGTACTTC. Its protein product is CASSQEGSNEQYF.

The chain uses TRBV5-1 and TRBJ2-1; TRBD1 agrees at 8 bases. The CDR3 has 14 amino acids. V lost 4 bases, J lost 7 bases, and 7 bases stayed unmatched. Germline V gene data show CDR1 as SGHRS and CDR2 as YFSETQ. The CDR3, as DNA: TGCGCCAGCAGCCCACAGACAGGGGTGAATGAGCAGTTCTTC. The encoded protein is CASSPQTGVNEQFF.

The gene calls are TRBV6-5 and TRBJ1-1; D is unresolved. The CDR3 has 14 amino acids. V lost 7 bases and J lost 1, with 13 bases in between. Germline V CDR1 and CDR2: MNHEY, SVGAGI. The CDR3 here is CASTREGWNTEAFF. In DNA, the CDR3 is TGTGCCAGCACGCGGGAGGGCTGGAACACTGAAGCTTTCTTT.

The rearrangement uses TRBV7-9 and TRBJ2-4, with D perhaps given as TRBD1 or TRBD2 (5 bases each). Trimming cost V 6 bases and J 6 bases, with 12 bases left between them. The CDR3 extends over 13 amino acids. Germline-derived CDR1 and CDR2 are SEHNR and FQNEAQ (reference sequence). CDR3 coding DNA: TGTGCCAGCAGGGGGAAGGGGAGAAACATTCAGTACTTC. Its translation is CASRGKGRNIQYF.

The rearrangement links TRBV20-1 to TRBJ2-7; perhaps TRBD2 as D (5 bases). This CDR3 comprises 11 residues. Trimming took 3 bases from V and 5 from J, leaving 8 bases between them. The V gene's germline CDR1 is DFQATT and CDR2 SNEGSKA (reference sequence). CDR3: CSASRRDEQYF. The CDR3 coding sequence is TGCAGTGCTAGTCGGCGGGACGAGCAGTACTTC.

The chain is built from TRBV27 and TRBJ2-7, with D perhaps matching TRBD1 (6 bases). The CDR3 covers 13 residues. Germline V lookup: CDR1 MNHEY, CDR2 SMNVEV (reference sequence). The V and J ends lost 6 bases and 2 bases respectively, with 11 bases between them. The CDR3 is CASRGQSTYEQYF. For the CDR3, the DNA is TGTGCCAGCAGAGGACAGTCTACCTACGAGCAGTACTTC.